Here is one TCR beta chain with its context. Its antigen remains unidentified. Within one base of it there is no much larger clone, and no base qualities were kept. These data belong to a study of T cell changes during pregnancy in multiple sclerosis (dated by TCRdb to between 2017 and 2020). Study-level background: The study examined how the T cell repertoire changed over the course of pregnancy in women with multiple sclerosis.

The library was prepared using the immunoSEQ multiplex PCR assay. The clones in this table, taken by TCRdb from immuneACCESS, are in-frame only. Not every clone is retained; where verified, under half of the shortfall comes from an unresolved V gene, and the cause of the rest is unknown. This sample gives approximately 20,000 clones in total; roughly 87% of them show up just once. The ten largest clonotypes hold roughly 7.7% of the sample. The CDR3 runs 16 residues from the cysteine to the phenylalanine. Just CDR3 DNA is preserved here, 48 bases in frame from base 1. V was cut back by 1 base and J by 5 bases, leaving a gap of 17 bases between them. The germline V gene encodes CDR1 LGHNA and CDR2 YNFKEQ.

Specimen: CD8+ T cells from peripheral blood mononuclear cells, collected after pregnancy. The rearranged segments are TRBV4-2 and TRBJ2-5, with TRBD2 perhaps the D gene, on 5 matching bases. The origin of this receptor is a female donor with multiple sclerosis, enrolled in a pregnancy study. CDR3 sequence: CASSQVALEDRETQYF. The DNA sequence reads TGTGCCAGCAGCCAAGTCGCCTTGGAGGATAGGGAGACCCAGTACTTC.